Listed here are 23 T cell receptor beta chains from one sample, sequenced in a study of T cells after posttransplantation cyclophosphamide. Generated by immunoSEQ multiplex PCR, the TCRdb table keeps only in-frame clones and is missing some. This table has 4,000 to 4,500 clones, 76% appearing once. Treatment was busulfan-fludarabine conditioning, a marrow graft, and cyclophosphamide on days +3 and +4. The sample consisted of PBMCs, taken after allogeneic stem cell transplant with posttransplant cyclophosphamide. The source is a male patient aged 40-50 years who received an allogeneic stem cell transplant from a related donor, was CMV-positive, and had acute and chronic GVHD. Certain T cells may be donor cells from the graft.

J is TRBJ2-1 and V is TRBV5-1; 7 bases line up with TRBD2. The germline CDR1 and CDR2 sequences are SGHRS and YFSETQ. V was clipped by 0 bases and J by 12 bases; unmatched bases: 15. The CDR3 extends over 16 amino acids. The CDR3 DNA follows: TGCGCCAGCAGCTTGGTTGGCGGGAGTCAGGAGGTTCGGCAGTTCTTC. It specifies CASSLVGGSQEVRQFF.

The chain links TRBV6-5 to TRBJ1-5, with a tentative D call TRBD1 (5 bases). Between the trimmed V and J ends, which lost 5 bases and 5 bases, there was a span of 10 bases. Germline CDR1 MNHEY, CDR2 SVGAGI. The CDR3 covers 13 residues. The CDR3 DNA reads TGTGCCAGCAGTGTCGCAGGGCATCAGCCCCAGCATTTT. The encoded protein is CASSVAGHQPQHF.

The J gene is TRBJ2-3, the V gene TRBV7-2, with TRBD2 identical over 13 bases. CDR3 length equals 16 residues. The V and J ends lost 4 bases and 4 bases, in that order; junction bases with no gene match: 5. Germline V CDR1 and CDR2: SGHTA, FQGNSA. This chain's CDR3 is CASSSGLAGIPDTQYF. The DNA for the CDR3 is TGTGCCAGCAGCTCGGGACTAGCGGGAATCCCAGATACGCAGTATTTT.

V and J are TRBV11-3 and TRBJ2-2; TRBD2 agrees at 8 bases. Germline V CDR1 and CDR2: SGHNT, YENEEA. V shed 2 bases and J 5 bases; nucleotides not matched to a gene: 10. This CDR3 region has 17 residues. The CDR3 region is CASSLSSGRIRTGELFF. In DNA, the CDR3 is TGTGCCAGCAGCTTAAGCAGCGGGAGAATTCGGACCGGGGAGCTGTTTTTT.

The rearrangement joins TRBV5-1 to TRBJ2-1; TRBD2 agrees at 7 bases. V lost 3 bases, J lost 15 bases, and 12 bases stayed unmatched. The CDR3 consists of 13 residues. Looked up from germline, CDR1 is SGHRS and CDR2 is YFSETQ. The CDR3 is CASSSASGIGAFF. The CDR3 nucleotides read TGCGCCAGCAGCTCGGCGAGCGGGATTGGAGCGTTCTTC.

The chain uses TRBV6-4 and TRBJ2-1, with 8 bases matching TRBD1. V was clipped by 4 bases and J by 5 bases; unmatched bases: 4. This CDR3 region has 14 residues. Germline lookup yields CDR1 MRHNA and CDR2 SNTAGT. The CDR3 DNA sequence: TGTGCCAGCAGTGCAGGGGGCGCCGACAATGAGCAGTTCTTC. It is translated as CASSAGGADNEQFF.

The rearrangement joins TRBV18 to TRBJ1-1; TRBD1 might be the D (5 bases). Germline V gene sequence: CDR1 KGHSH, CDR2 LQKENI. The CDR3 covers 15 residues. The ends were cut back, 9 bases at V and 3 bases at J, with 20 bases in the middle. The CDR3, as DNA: TGTGCCAGTCAGCACTACCCCAGGGAGGACACTGAAGCTTTCTTT. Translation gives CASQHYPREDTEAFF.

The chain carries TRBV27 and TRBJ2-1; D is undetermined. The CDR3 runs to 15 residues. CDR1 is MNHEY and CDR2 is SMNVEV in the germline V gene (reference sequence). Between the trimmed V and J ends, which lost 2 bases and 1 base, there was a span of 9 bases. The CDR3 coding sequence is TGTGCCAGCAGTTTAATGGCGGTTTCCTACAATGAGCAGTTCTTC. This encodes CASSLMAVSYNEQFF.

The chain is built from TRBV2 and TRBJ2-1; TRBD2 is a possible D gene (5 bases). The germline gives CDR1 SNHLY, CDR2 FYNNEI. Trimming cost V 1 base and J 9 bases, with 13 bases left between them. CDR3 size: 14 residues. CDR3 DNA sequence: TGTGCCAGCAGTGAAGTCCTAGCCTCCGTTGAGCAGTTCTTC. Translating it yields CASSEVLASVEQFF. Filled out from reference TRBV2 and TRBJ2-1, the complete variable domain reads EPEVTQTPSHQVTQMGQEVILRCVPISNHLYFYWYRQILGQKVEFLVSFYNNEISEKSEIFDDQFSVERPDGSNFTLKIRSTKLEDSAMYFCASSEVLASVEQFFGPGTRLTVL.

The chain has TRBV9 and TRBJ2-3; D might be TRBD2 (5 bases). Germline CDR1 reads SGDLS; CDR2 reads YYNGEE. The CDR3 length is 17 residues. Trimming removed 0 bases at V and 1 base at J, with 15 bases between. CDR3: CASSVEALGVRTDTQYF. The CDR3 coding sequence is TGTGCCAGCAGCGTAGAGGCTCTGGGAGTACGCACAGATACGCAGTATTTT.

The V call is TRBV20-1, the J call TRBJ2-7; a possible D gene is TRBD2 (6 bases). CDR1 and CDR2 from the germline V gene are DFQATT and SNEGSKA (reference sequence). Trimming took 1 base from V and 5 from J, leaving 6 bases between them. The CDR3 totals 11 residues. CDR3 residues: CSARGRDEQYF. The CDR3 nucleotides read TGCAGTGCTAGAGGGAGGGACGAGCAGTACTTC.

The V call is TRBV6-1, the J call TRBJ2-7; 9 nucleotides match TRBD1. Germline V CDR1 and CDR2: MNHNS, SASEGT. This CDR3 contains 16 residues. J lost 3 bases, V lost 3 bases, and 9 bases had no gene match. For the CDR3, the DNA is TGTGCCAGCAGTGAGGCCACCGGGACAGGGTTCTACGAGCAGTACTTC. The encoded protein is CASSEATGTGFYEQYF.

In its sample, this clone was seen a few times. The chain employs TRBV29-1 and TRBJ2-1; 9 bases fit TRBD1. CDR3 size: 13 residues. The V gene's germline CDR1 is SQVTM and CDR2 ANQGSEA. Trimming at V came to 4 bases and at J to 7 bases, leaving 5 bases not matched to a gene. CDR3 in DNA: TGCAGCGTTGCATGGACAGGGGAAAATGAGCAGTTCTTC. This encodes CSVAWTGENEQFF.

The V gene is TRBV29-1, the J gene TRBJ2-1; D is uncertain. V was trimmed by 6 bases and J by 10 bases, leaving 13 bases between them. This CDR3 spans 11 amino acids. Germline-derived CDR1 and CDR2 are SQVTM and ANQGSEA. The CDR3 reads CSVAESVEQFF. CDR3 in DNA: TGCAGCGTGGCCGAATCAGTAGAGCAGTTCTTC.

The CDR3 coding sequence is TGTGCCAGCAGCAGCCGCGGGACCCAAGAGACCCAGTACTTC. This encodes CASSSRGTQETQYF. The V and J genes are TRBV5-4 and TRBJ2-5; TRBD2 is a possible D gene (6 bases). Germline V gives CDR1 SGHNT, CDR2 YYREEE (reference sequence). The CDR3 covers 14 residues. With 4 bases removed from V and 1 base from J, the gap between germline ends came to 11 bases.

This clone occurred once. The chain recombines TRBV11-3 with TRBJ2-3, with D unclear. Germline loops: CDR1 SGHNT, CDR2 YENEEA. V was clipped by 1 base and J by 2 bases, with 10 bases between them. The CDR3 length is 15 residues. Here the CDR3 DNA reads TGTGCCAGCAGCTTAGTGGGCAGATTCACAGATACGCAGTATTTT. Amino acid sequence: CASSLVGRFTDTQYF.

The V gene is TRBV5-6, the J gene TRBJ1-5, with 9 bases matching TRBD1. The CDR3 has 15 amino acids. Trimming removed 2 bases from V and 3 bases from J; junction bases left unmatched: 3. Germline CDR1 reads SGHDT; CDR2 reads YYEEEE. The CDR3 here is CASSFRTGANQPQHF. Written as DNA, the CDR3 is TGTGCCAGCAGCTTCCGGACAGGGGCCAATCAGCCCCAGCATTTT.

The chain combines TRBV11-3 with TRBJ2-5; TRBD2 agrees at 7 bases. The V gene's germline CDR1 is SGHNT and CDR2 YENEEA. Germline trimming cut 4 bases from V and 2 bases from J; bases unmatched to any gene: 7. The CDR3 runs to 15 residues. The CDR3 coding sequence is TGTGCCAGCAGCTATCGGGCTAGCGGTCAAGAGACCCAGTACTTC. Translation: CASSYRASGQETQYF.

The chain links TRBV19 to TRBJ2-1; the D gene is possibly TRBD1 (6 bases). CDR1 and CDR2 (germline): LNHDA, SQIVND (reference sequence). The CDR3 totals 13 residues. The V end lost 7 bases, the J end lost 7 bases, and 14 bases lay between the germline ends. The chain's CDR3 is CASNAQGGNEQFF. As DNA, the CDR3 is TGTGCCAGTAATGCCCAAGGGGGAAATGAGCAGTTCTTC.

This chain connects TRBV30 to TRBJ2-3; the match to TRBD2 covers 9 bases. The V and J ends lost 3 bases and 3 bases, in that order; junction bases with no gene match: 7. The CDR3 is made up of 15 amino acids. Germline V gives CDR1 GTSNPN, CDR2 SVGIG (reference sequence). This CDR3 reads CAWRDSGSWTDTQYF. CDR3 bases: TGTGCCTGGAGGGATAGCGGGAGTTGGACAGATACGCAGTATTTT.

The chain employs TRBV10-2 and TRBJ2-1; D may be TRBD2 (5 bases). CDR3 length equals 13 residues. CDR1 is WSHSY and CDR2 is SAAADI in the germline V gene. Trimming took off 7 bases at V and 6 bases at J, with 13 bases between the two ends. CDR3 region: CASTDSTSNEQFF. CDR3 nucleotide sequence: TGCGCCAGCACGGACTCAACAAGCAATGAGCAGTTCTTC.

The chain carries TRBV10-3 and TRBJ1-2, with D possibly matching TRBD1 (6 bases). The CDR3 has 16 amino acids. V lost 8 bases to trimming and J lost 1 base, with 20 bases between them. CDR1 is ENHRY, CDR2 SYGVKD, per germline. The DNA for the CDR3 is TGTGCCATCCGGACAGCGACCCGCTCTCTTAACTATGGCTACACCTTC. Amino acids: CAIRTATRSLNYGYTF.

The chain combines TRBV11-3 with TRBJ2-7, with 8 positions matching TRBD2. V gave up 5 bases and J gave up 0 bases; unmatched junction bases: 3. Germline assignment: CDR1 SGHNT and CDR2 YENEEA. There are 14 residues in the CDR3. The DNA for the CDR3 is TGTGCCAGCAGCCCCGGGACTAGCTCCTACGAGCAGTACTTC. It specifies CASSPGTSSYEQYF.